This entry concerns a single T cell receptor beta chain. The data stem from a study of T-cell memory formation after mild COVID-19. TCRdb called the 5' RACE reads again in MiXCR, with one record for every CDR3 protein. The sample gives tens of thousands of distinct CDR3 sequences, about 7.3% of which show up once; about 1.5% is in the top ten. The sequenced sample consisted of PBMCs or a T cell subset sorted from them (not recorded which). This receptor was obtained from a man aged 18 to 29 who had mild COVID-19 (a few samples of this study predate the infection). Cell type and time point are not known.

Written as DNA, the CDR3 is TGCGCCAGCAGCCGGAGAAGCGGGGGCCCCCAAGAGACCCAGTACTTC. Translated, it gives CASSRRSGGPQETQYF. The gene calls are TRBV4-1 and TRBJ2-5; 8 nucleotides line up with TRBD2. After removal of 4 bases from V and 1 base from J, the junction contained 8 bases not matched to a gene. CDR1 and CDR2 (germline): MGHRA, YSYEKL. The CDR3 totals 16 residues.